This T cell receptor beta chain comes out of a study of shared clonotypes between healthy human individuals. Study-wide findings and caveats: Sharing across several donors was seen in 4.5% to 5.5% of naive CD4 clonotypes.

As to this clone: What it binds is unknown.

V shed 3 bases and J shed 7 bases, with 12 bases lying between them. The CDR3 totals 14 residues. Germline assignment: CDR1 SEHNR and CDR2 FQNEAQ (reference sequence). TCRdb's table, derived via immunoSEQ multiplex PCR, lists solely in-frame clones and lacks some. The sample includes about 1.5 million clones, around 98% of them seen just once. This sequence was found in a man aged 30 to 45 in good health. The chain is built from TRBV7-9 and TRBJ2-2; no clear D gene. The sample was naive CD4+ T cells sorted from blood. Subset noted: CD45RA+ positively selected. Here the CDR3 DNA reads TGTGCCAGCAGCTTTCGTAGGGAAGGCGGGGAGCTGTTTTTT. Residues: CASSFRREGGELFF.